Shown below are 11 T cell receptor beta chains from a single sample sequenced in a study of blood T cell repertoires in COVID-19. Assay: immunoSEQ multiplex PCR; the TCRdb copy retains only in-frame clones and omits some. The sample lists 180,000 or so clones; 80% to 90% were seen once. Sequencing input: peripheral blood. Source of these receptors: a man aged 55 to 70 with acute or convalescent COVID-19.

The chain employs TRBV10-1 and TRBJ2-2, with D tentatively TRBD1 (5 bases). The CDR3 has 17 residues. Germline CDR1 and CDR2: WNHNN and SYGVQD (reference sequence). Trimming removed 0 bases at V and 4 bases at J, with 15 bases between. In nucleotides, the CDR3 is TGCGCCAGCAGTGAGTCTGGGTGGGGCTGGGGCACCGGGGAGCTGTTTTTT. This codes for CASSESGWGWGTGELFF.

J is TRBJ1-1 and V is TRBV5-1, with TRBD1 as a possible D gene (6 bases). V was cut by 3 bases and J by 5 bases, with 14 bases left in between. This CDR3 region has 14 residues. CDR1 is SGHRS, CDR2 YFSETQ, per germline. As DNA, the CDR3 is TGCGCCAGCAGCTCCACGGGGGGCAGGACTGAAGCTTTCTTT. Its protein product is CASSSTGGRTEAFF. The full variable domain, its missing parts supplied by reference TRBV5-1 and TRBJ1-1, is KAGVTQTPRYLIKTRGQQVTLSCSPISGHRSVSWYQQTPGQGLQFLFEYFSETQRNKGNFPGRFSGRQFSNSRSEMNVSTLELGDSALYLCASSSTGGRTEAFFGQGTRLTVV.

The V and J genes are TRBV24-1 and TRBJ2-5; the match to TRBD2 covers 11 bases. Trimming at V came to 3 bases and at J to 2 bases, leaving 1 base not matched to a gene. The germline CDR1 and CDR2 sequences are KGHDR and SFDVKD. The CDR3 loop spans 15 amino acids. The CDR3 DNA follows: TGTGCCACCAGTGATCGGACTAGCGGGCAAGAGACCCAGTACTTC. Translated, it gives CATSDRTSGQETQYF.

The V and J genes are TRBV28 and TRBJ2-7, with TRBD2 matching 7 bases. The germline CDR1 and CDR2 sequences are MDHEN and SYDVKM. The V segment lost 4 bases and the J segment 7 bases; nucleotides outside the gene matches: 13. The CDR3 runs 15 residues. The CDR3 reads CASSSSGKGLKEQYF. Written as DNA, the CDR3 is TGTGCCAGCAGTTCCTCCGGGAAGGGACTAAAGGAGCAGTACTTC.

The rearrangement uses TRBV5-1 and TRBJ2-1; possible D gene TRBD1, 5 bases. The CDR3 has 14 amino acids. Germline V lookup: CDR1 SGHRS, CDR2 YFSETQ. The V and J ends lost 0 bases and 10 bases respectively, with 14 bases between them. For the CDR3, the DNA is TGCGCCAGCAGCTTGGGCCAGGGATTTGGAGAGCAGTTCTTC. It translates to CASSLGQGFGEQFF.

This chain joins TRBV7-9 and TRBJ2-2; TRBD2 matches at 10 bases. CDR1 is SEHNR and CDR2 is FQNEAQ in the germline V gene (reference sequence). V lost 3 bases and J lost 6; bases outside the gene matches: 7. CDR3 length: 16 amino acids. The CDR3 region has the DNA TGTGCCAGCAGCTTCCTAGCGGGAGCGGTATCCGGGGAGCTGTTTTTT. Translation gives CASSFLAGAVSGELFF. Full variable domain (outside the CDR3, taken from reference TRBV7-9 and TRBJ2-2): DTGVSQNPRHKITKRGQNVTFRCDPISEHNRLYWYRQTLGQGPEFLTYFQNEAQLEKSRLLSDRFSAERPKGSFSTLEIQRTEQGDSAMYLCASSFLAGAVSGELFFGEGSRLTVL.

The chain employs TRBV5-8 and TRBJ2-3, with no clear D. Germline V gene lookup returns CDR1 SGHTS and CDR2 YDEGEE. The CDR3 has 14 amino acids. V lost 0 bases and J lost 1, with 6 bases in between. Written as DNA, the CDR3 is TGTGCCAGCAGCTTGGATACAGGCACAGATACGCAGTATTTT. This translates into CASSLDTGTDTQYF.

CDR3 DNA sequence: TGCGCCAGCAGTCAAATCCCGACAGGGGGGATGAACACTGAAGCTTTCTTT. Translated: CASSQIPTGGMNTEAFF. V usage is TRBV23-1 and J usage is TRBJ1-1; 9 bases line up with TRBD1. TRBV23-1 is marked as an open reading frame, function uncertain. V lost 2 bases, J lost 0 bases, and 7 bases stayed unmatched. There are 17 residues in the CDR3.

This clone is a singleton in its sample. The chain links TRBV9 to TRBJ1-3; perhaps TRBD1 as D (6 bases). Deletions cut 0 bases from V and 1 base from J, with 11 bases between. The CDR3 is made up of 16 amino acids. Germline CDR1 reads SGDLS; CDR2 reads YYNGEE. The CDR3 protein is CASSVGRGASGNTIYF. The CDR3 nucleotides read TGTGCCAGCAGCGTAGGCAGGGGAGCTTCTGGAAACACCATATATTTT. Full variable domain (remainder filled in from reference TRBV9 and TRBJ1-3): DSGVTQTPKHLITATGQRVTLRCSPRSGDLSVYWYQQSLDQGLQFLIQYYNGEERAKGNILERFSAQQFPDLHSELNLSSLELGDSALYFCASSVGRGASGNTIYFGEGSWLTVV.

The chain is built from TRBV2 and TRBJ2-7, with 12 bases fitting TRBD1. Per germline, CDR1 SNHLY and CDR2 FYNNEI. The CDR3 is 14 residues long. V was pared by 6 bases and J by 2 bases, with 2 bases of the junction left unmatched. CDR3 nucleotide sequence: TGTGCCAGCAGGGGACAGGGGGCCACCTACGAGCAGTACTTC. Translating it yields CASRGQGATYEQYF.

The chain combines TRBV6-5 with TRBJ1-5; D uncertain. Germline CDR1 and CDR2: MNHEY and SVGAGI. The CDR3 covers 13 residues. The V end was cut by 8 bases, the J end by 6 bases, with 14 bases between. In DNA form, the CDR3 reads TGTGCCAGCGGCATACTTCCGGGTCAGCCCCAGCATTTT. It translates to CASGILPGQPQHF.